This TCR beta chain was sequenced during a study of spatial heterogeneity in lung cancer (dated by TCRdb to between 2017 and 2020). Study-wide context: More beta-chain than alpha-chain transcripts were consistently detected, likely reflecting higher beta-chain transcript abundance. In the raw uncorrected reads, each unique combination of TCR and UMI appeared more than ten times on average. In non-small cell lung cancer, the study made a quantitative comparison of TCR alpha and beta repertoires among multiple tumor regions, matched nontumor lung and blood. Nonsynonymous mutation counts, determined by whole-exome sequencing of tumor tissue, were related to TCR repertoire features. At surgery, both alpha and beta chains were TCR-sequenced in more than 200 tumor regions, some 64 matched nontumor lung samples and around 50 PBMC samples. The investigation overall reported the following: Ubiquitous expanded tumor TCRs showed up in blood more often at tumor resection than at routine follow-up. Additional single-cell paired TCR alpha and beta sequencing was considered necessary to confirm, at a functional level, the hypothesis that regional TCRs recognize regional mutations.

V is cut by 6 bases and J by 4 bases, and the space between the germline ends is 6 bases. The CDR1 and CDR2 encoded by the germline V gene are SQVTM and ANQGSEA. From cysteine to phenylalanine, the CDR3 is 11 amino acids long. The kept DNA is CDR3 alone, 33 bases in frame from the first base. In light of the paper, this sample's time point label describes: sample taken at primary tumor resection. Whole RNA extracted from tumor and nontumor lung tissue, or from cryopreserved PBMC samples, was used for TCR sequencing without cell sorting. Samples were obtained from fewer than 80 patients with early-stage, untreated non-small cell lung cancer from the lung TRACERx cohort. A patient was chosen for TCR sequencing only when enough RNA was available from at least two tumor regions. Receptors were amplified or captured by 5' RACE. Sequencing relied on a NextSeq 500. To allow correction of PCR and sequencing errors, the TCR library protocol tagged every TCR cDNA molecule with a unique molecular identifier. Per the authors' processing: TCR identification, UMI-based error correction and CDR3 extraction were performed with Decombinator tools. Expanded TCRs were defined as those above a frequency of 2 per 1,000, corresponding to the top 1% of the tumor frequency distribution. Rényi diversity was computed with the R vegan package after subsampling each repertoire 100 times to 5,000 TCRs. CDR3 similarity networks were built from amino acid triplet string-kernel similarity, connecting CDR3s with pairwise similarity above 0.82. TCRdb reprocessing: public reads trimmed at Q25 with fastp, clones called with MiXCR, in-frame beta chains kept. Rows merge per CDR3 protein into single entries with the most common DNA and genes. For this entry, the V and J calls and clone size follow TCRdb and not the study's own pipeline. The sample data list around 23,000 distinct CDR3 sequences, and 4.6% of these were observed just once. 30% to 35% of the sample lies in the top ten.

As a fraction of the sample, this clonotype is medium-sized (0.01 to 0.1%). No antigen is known for it. No much larger clonotype is one base removed from it; base qualities were not supplied. The V and J segments used are TRBV29-1 and TRBJ2-2; the D gene identity is not certain. This clonotype originated in a male donor with early-stage non-small cell lung cancer. This sample comprised PBMCs, obtained at surgery. CDR3 protein: CSVESTGELFF. The sequenced DNA: TGCAGCGTCGAATCCACCGGGGAGCTGTTTTTT.